This T cell receptor beta chain was identified during a study of blood T cell repertoires in COVID-19. Background on the study: Nucleic acid was either cDNA or gDNA, and it came from T cells, B-cell-depleted T cells, or PBMCs.

Authors' data handling: Estimated nucleated cell counts came from reference gene primer amplification. The table came from immunoSEQ multiplex PCR; TCRdb's copy has only in-frame clones and leaves some out. V and J calls plus clone size are reproduced from that table; the DNA served to infer D and trimming. The table lists over 250,000 clones, roughly 80% of them singletons. This CDR3 has 13 amino acids. V lost 1 base to trimming and J lost 2 bases; unmatched junction nucleotides: 2. Germline lookup yields CDR1 SQVTM and CDR2 ANQGSEA. The V and J genes are TRBV29-1 and TRBJ2-7; TRBD2 matches at 7 bases. This clonotype was obtained from a man in his forties who had been exposed to COVID-19. The specimen sequenced was PBMCs or T cells enriched from blood (not recorded which). CDR3 loop: CSVEGREPYEQYF. The DNA of the CDR3 is TGCAGCGTTGAAGGGCGGGAGCCCTACGAGCAGTACTTC.